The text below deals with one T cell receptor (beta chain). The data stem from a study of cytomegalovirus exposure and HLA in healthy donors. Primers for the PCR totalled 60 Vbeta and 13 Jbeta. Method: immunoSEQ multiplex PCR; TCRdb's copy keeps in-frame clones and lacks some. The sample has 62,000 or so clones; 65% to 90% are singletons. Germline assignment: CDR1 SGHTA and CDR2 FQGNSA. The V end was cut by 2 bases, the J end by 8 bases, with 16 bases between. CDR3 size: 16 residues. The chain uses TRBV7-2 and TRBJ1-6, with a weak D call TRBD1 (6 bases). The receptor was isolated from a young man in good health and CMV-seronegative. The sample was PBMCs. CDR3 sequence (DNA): TGTGCCAGCAGCTTAAATAGGGCGGGGGCGTATTCACCCCTCCACTTT. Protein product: CASSLNRAGAYSPLHF. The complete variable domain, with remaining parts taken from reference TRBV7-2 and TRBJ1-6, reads GAGVSQSPSNKVTEKGKDVELRCDPISGHTALYWYRQSLGQGLEFLIYFQGNSAPDKSGLPSDRFSAERTGGSVSTLTIQRTQQEDSAVYLCASSLNRAGAYSPLHFGNGTRLTVT.